Listed below are T cell receptor beta chains from one sample, sequenced in a study of shared clonotypes between healthy human individuals. Some clones are missing from TCRdb's copy, which holds only in-frame ones; the method was immunoSEQ multiplex PCR. This sample has hundreds of thousands of clones; around 72% occur once, and the top ten carry over 1.5%. Sequenced: memory CD4+ T cells sorted from blood. Every receptor here comes from a woman aged 30 to 39 in good health. CDR3s include the opening cysteine and the closing phenylalanine or tryptophan. Fields, in order: D gene, CDR3 length, V gene, J gene, clone size, CDR3 protein, CDR3 DNA. A D gene is named only where the DNA matches it firmly. For some rows the clone size is stated as once, few or many, or as a class when expanded; others skip it.

.	15	TRBV11-2	TRBJ2-4	.	CASSPLSRNQNIQYF	TGTGCCAGCAGTCCTCTGTCGAGAAACCAAAACATTCAGTACTTC
.	15	TRBV5-1	TRBJ2-7	few	CASSTGTENSYEQYF	TGCGCCAGCAGCACCGGGACGGAGAACTCCTACGAGCAGTACTTC
TRBD2	15	TRBV28	TRBJ2-7	.	CASSLGGSGSYEQYF	TGTGCCAGCAGTTTAGGGGGTAGCGGGAGCTACGAGCAGTACTTC
.	17	TRBV11-3	TRBJ2-1	.	CASSLESGVGGYNEQFF	TGTGCCAGCAGCTTAGAGTCCGGGGTAGGTGGCTACAATGAGCAGTTCTTC
.	15	TRBV9	TRBJ1-5	.	CASSVAGSADQPQHF	TGTGCCAGCAGCGTAGCAGGGAGTGCGGATCAGCCCCAGCATTTT
TRBD1	12	TRBV6-5	TRBJ1-5	.	CASSHTGEPQHF	TGTGCCAGCAGTCATACAGGGGAACCCCAGCATTTT
.	13	TRBV28	TRBJ2-2	few	CASVQGGTGELFF	TGTGCCAGTGTACAGGGCGGCACCGGGGAGCTGTTTTTT
.	15	TRBV30	TRBJ2-1	.	CAWSPGASSYNEQFF	TGTGCCTGGAGTCCCGGAGCCAGCTCCTACAATGAGCAGTTCTTC
.	12	TRBV18	TRBJ2-7	.	CASSPAVEIQYF	TGTGCCAGCTCACCGGCCGTCGAGATTCAGTACTTC
.	16	TRBV11-3	TRBJ1-1	.	CASSLGGANMNTEAFF	TGTGCCAGCAGCTTAGGCGGCGCGAACATGAACACTGAAGCTTTCTTT
TRBD2	23	TRBV12-5	TRBJ2-1	.	CASGLVPLKGLAGPLTTYNEQFF	TGTGCTAGTGGTTTGGTACCGTTAAAAGGACTAGCGGGTCCCCTTACAACCTACAATGAGCAGTTCTTC
.	14	TRBV18	TRBJ2-2	.	CASSPELNTGELFF	TGTGCCAGCTCACCGGAGCTGAACACCGGGGAGCTGTTTTTT
TRBD1	17	TRBV27	TRBJ2-7	.	CASSFSPGQGIRYEQYF	TGTGCCAGCAGTTTCTCTCCAGGACAGGGGATAAGGTACGAGCAGTACTTC
TRBD2	13	TRBV11-2	TRBJ2-1	.	CASSFLRGLGEFF	TGTGCCAGCAGCTTCCTCCGGGGACTAGGGGAGTTCTTC
TRBD1	16	TRBV6-1	TRBJ2-3	few	CASSAVPGQGTDTQYF	TGTGCCAGCAGTGCTGTACCGGGACAGGGCACAGATACGCAGTATTTT
.	15	TRBV18	TRBJ2-7	.	CASSPRTGARREQYF	TGTGCCAGCTCACCAAGAACGGGAGCCCGGAGGGAGCAGTACTTC
.	16	TRBV19	TRBJ2-3	many	CASSPSWGSSADTQYF	TGTGCCAGTAGTCCCTCTTGGGGGAGTAGCGCAGATACGCAGTATTTT
.	11	TRBV20-1	TRBJ2-7	.	CSAGGTYEQYF	TGCAGTGCTGGGGGCACGTACGAGCAGTACTTC
.	15	TRBV5-1	TRBJ2-7	few	CASSLLASSSYEQYF	TGCGCCAGCAGCCTTCTAGCTTCTAGCTCCTACGAGCAGTACTTC
TRBD2	16	TRBV2	TRBJ2-3	once	CASRRGPSGSADTQYF	TGTGCCAGCAGGAGGGGGCCTAGCGGGAGCGCAGATACGCAGTATTTT
TRBD1	13	TRBV4-1	TRBJ1-2	few	CASSQVQGDGYTF	TGCGCCAGCAGCCAAGTCCAGGGGGATGGCTACACCTTC
.	14	TRBV28	TRBJ1-2	.	CASRETGGNYGYTF	TGTGCCAGCAGAGAGACAGGCGGCAACTATGGCTACACCTTC
.	11	TRBV20-1	TRBJ2-7	.	CSADGSYEQYF	TGCAGTGCTGACGGGAGCTACGAGCAGTACTTC
TRBD1	16	TRBV6-6	TRBJ1-1	.	CASSHQIQGILHFAFF	TGTGCCAGCAGCCATCAGATACAGGGGATCTTACATTTTGCTTTCTTT
.	17	TRBV7-6	TRBJ1-5	few	CASSLDGRDYSNQPQHF	TGTGCCAGCAGCTTAGACGGGCGGGATTATAGCAATCAGCCCCAGCATTTT
.	11	TRBV29-1	TRBJ2-5	.	CSVGTGETQYF	TGCAGCGTAGGGACGGGAGAGACCCAGTACTTC
.	18	TRBV25-1	TRBJ1-5	few	CASSEYRQDRRDNQPQHF	TGTGCCAGCAGTGAATACCGACAGGACAGACGAGACAATCAGCCCCAGCATTTT
.	14	TRBV18	TRBJ2-6	.	CASSPAPGANVLTF	TGTGCCAGCTCACCAGCGCCGGGGGCCAACGTCCTGACTTTC
.	15	TRBV7-3	TRBJ2-2	few	CASRLGTVATGELFF	TGTGCCAGCAGACTCGGGACTGTAGCTACCGGGGAGCTGTTTTTT
TRBD2	12	TRBV6-1	TRBJ2-7	.	CASKSGAYEQYF	TGTGCCAGTAAGAGCGGGGCCTACGAGCAGTACTTC
TRBD2	16	TRBV5-1	TRBJ2-2	once	CASSLVAGGRTGELFF	TGCGCCAGCAGCTTGGTAGCGGGAGGCCGGACCGGGGAGCTGTTTTTT
.	15	TRBV5-4	TRBJ1-2	.	CASSRQESSNYGYTF	TGTGCCAGCAGCCGACAAGAGAGCTCTAACTATGGCTACACCTTC
.	14	TRBV29-1	TRBJ1-1	few	CSVVPGTMNTEAFF	TGCAGCGTTGTTCCTGGTACCATGAACACTGAAGCTTTCTTT
.	16	TRBV15	TRBJ2-1	.	CATSRDDGDKYNEQFF	TGTGCCACCAGCAGAGATGATGGCGACAAATACAATGAGCAGTTCTTC
TRBD2	18	TRBV9	TRBJ2-3	.	CASSARLAGGRHTDTQYF	TGTGCCAGCAGCGCCCGACTAGCGGGAGGCCGACATACAGATACGCAGTATTTT
TRBD2	18	TRBV19	TRBJ2-1	.	CASSRTSGGASSYNEQFF	TGTGCCAGTAGTAGGACTAGCGGGGGGGCTAGCTCCTACAATGAGCAGTTCTTC
TRBD2	15	TRBV5-4	TRBJ2-1	.	CASSLWAGGPTEQFF	TGTGCCAGCAGCTTGTGGGCGGGAGGGCCGACTGAGCAGTTCTTC
.	11	TRBV20-1	TRBJ2-7	few	CSASELYEQYF	TGCAGTGCTAGTGAGCTCTACGAGCAGTACTTC